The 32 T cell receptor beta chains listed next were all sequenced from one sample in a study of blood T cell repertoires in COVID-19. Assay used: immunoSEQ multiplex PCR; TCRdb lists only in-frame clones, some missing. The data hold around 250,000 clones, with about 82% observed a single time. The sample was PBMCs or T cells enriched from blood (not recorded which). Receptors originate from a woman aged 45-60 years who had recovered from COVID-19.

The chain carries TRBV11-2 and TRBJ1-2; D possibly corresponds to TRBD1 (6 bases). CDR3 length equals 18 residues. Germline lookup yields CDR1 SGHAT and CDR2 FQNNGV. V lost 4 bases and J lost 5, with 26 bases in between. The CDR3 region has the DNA TGTGCCAGCAGCTCCGGGGGTTTACGGGGGGCGCTCGGGTATGGCTACACCTTC. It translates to CASSSGGLRGALGYGYTF.

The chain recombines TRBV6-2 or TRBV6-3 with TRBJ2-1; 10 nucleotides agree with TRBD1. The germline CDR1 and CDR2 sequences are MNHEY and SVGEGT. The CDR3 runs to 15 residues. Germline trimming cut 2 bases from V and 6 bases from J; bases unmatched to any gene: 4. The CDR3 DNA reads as TGTGCCAGCAGTTACGGGAGGACAGGGGGCAATGAGCAGTTCTTC. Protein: CASSYGRTGGNEQFF.

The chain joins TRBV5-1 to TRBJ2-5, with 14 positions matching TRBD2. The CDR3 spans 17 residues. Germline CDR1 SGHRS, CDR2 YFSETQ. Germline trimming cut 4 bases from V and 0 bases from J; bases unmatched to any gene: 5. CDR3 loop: CASSAGLAGANQETQYF. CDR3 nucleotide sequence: TGCGCCAGCAGCGCGGGACTAGCGGGGGCCAACCAAGAGACCCAGTACTTC.

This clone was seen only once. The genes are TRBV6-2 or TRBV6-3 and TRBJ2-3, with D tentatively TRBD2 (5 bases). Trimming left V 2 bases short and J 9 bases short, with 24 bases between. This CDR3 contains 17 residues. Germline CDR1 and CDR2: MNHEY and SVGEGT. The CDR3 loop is CASSYRVTHPFGGTQYF. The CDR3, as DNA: TGTGCCAGCAGTTACAGGGTAACGCACCCATTCGGAGGAACGCAGTATTTT.

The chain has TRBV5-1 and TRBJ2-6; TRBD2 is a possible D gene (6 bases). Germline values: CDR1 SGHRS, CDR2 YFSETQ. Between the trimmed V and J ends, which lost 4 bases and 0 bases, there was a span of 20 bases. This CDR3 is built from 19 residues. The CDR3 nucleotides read TGCGCCAGCAGCGGGCGGGGATTAGATATCCTCTCTGGGGCCAACGTCCTGACTTTC. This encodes CASSGRGLDILSGANVLTF.

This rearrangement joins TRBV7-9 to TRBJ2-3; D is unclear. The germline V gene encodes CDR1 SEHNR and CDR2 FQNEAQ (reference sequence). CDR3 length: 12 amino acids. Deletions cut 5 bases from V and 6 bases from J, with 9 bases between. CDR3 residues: CASSPSVDTQYF. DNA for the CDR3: TGTGCCAGCAGCCCATCGGTCGATACGCAGTATTTT.

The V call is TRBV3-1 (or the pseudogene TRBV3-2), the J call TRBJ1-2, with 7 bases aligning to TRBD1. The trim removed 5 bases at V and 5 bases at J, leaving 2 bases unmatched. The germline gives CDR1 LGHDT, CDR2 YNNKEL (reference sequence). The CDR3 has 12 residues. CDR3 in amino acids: CASSNRGYGYTF. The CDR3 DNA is TGTGCCAGCAGCAACAGGGGTTATGGCTACACCTTC.

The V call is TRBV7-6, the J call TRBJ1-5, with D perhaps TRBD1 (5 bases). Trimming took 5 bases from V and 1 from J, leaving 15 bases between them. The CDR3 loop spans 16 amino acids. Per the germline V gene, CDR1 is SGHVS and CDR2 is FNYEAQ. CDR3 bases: TGTGCCAGCAGCGCGGGTATCGGGGGGAGCAATCAGCCCCAGCATTTT. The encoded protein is CASSAGIGGSNQPQHF. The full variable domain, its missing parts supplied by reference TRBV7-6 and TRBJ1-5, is GAGVSQSPRYKVTKRGQDVALRCDPISGHVSLYWYRQALGQGPEFLTYFNYEAQQDKSGLPNDRFSAERPEGSISTLTIQRTEQRDSAMYRCASSAGIGGSNQPQHFGDGTRLSIL.

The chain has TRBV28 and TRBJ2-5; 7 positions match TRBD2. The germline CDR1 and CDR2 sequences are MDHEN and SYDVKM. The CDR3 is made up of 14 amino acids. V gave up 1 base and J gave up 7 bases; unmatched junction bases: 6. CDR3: CASSLFKREGTQYF. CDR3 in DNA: TGTGCCAGCAGTTTATTTAAAAGGGAGGGGACCCAGTACTTC.

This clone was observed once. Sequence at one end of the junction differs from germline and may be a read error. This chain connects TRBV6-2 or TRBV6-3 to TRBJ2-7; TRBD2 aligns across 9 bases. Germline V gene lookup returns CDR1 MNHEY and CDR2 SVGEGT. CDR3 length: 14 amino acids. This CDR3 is CASSDSSGIYEQYF. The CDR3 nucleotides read TGTGCCAGCAGTGACTCTAGCGGGATTTACGAGCAGTACTTC.

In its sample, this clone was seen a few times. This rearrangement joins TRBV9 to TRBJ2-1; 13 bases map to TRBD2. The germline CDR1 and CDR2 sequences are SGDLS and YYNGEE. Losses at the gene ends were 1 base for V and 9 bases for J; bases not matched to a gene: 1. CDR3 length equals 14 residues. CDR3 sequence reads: CASSVTSGGVEQFF. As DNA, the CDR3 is TGTGCCAGCAGCGTAACTAGCGGGGGGGTTGAGCAGTTCTTC.

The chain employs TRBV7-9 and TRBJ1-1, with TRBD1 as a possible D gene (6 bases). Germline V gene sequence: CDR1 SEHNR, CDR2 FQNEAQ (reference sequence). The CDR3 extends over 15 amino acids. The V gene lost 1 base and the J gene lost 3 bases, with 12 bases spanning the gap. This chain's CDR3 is CASSLVRGADTEAFF. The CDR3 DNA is TGTGCCAGCAGCTTAGTGCGGGGGGCTGACACTGAAGCTTTCTTT. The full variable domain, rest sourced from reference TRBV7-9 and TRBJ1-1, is DTGVSQNPRHKITKRGQNVTFRCDPISEHNRLYWYRQTLGQGPEFLTYFQNEAQLEKSRLLSDRFSAERPKGSFSTLEIQRTEQGDSAMYLCASSLVRGADTEAFFGQGTRLTVV.

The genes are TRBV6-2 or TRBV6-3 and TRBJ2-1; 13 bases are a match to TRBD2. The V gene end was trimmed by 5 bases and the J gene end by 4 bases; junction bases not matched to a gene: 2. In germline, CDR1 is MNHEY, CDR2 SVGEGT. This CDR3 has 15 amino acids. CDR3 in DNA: TGTGCCAGCAGTCCACTAGCGGGAGGGTACAATGAGCAGTTCTTC. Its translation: CASSPLAGGYNEQFF.

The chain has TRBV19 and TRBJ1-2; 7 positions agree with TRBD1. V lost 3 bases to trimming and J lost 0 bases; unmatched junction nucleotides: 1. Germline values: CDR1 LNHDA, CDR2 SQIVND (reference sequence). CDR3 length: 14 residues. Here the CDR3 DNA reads TGTGCCAGTAGTATGACAGGGACTAACTATGGCTACACCTTC. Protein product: CASSMTGTNYGYTF.

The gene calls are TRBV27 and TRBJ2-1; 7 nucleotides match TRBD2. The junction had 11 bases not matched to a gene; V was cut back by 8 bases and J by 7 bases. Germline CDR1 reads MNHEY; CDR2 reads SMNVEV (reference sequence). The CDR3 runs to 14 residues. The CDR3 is CASYFSGLSNEQFF. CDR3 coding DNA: TGTGCCAGCTATTTTTCGGGACTAAGTAATGAGCAGTTCTTC.

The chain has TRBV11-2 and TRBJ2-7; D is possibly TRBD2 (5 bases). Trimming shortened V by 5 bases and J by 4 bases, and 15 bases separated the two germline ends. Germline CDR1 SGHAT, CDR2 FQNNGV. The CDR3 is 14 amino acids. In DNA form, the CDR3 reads TGTGCCAGCAGCAGGGCGGGCTCGCGATACGAGCAGTACTTC. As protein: CASSRAGSRYEQYF.

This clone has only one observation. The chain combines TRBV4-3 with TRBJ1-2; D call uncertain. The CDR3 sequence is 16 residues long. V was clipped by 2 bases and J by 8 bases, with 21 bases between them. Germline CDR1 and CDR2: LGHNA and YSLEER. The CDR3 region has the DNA TGCGCCAGCAGCCAACAGTCGGAGAGGCCCCTTTTCGGCTACACCTTC. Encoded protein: CASSQQSERPLFGYTF.

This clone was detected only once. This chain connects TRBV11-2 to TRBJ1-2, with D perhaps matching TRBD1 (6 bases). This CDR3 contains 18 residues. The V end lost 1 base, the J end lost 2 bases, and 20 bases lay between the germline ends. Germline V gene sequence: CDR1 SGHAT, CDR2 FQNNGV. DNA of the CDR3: TGTGCCAGCAGCTTAGGGCGAGGACAGAACAAGATAAACTATGGCTACACCTTC. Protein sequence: CASSLGRGQNKINYGYTF.

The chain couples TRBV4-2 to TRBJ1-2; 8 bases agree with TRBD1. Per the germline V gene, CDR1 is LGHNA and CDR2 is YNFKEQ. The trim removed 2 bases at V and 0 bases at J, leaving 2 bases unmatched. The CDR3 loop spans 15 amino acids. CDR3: CASSQQTGANYGYTF. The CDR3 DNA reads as TGTGCCAGCAGCCAACAGACAGGGGCTAACTATGGCTACACCTTC.

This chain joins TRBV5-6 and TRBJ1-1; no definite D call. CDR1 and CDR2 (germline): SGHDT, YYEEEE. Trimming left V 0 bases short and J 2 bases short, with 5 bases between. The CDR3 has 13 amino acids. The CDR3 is CASSLDRNTEAFF. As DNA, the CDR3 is TGTGCCAGCAGCTTGGACAGAAACACTGAAGCTTTCTTT. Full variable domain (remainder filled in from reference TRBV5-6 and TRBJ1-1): DAGVTQSPTHLIKTRGQQVTLRCSPKSGHDTVSWYQQALGQGPQFIFQYYEEEERQRGNFPDRFSGHQFPNYSSELNVNALLLGDSALYLCASSLDRNTEAFFGQGTRLTVV.

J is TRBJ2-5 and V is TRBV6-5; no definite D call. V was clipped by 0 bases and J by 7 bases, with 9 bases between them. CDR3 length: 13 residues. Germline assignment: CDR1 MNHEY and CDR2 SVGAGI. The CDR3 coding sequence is TGTGCCAGCAGTTACTCGTCATTCGGGACCCAGTACTTC. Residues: CASSYSSFGTQYF.

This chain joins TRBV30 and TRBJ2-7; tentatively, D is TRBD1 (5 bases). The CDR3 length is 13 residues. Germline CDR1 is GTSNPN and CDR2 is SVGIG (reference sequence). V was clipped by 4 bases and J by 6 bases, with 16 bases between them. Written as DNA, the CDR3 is TGTGCCTGGACGAGATTGACAGCTGTCGAGCAGTACTTC. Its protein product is CAWTRLTAVEQYF.

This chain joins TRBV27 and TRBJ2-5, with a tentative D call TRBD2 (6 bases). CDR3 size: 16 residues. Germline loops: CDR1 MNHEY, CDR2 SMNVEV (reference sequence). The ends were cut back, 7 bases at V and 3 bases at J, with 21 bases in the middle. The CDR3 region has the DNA TGTGCCAGCACCGATCGGGGGAAGGGCGGGAAAGAGACCCAGTACTTC. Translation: CASTDRGKGGKETQYF.

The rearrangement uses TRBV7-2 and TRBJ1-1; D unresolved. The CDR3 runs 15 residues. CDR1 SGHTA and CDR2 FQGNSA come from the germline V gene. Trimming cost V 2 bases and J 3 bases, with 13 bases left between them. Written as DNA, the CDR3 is TGTGCCAGCAGCTTACTAGCCCGAGGAGACACTGAAGCTTTCTTT. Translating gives CASSLLARGDTEAFF.

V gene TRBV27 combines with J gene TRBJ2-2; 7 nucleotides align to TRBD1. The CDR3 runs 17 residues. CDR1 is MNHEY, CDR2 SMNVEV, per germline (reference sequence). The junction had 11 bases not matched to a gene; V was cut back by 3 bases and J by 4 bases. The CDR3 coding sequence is TGTGCCAGCAGTTTCCAACCCGGACAGGTCAGCACCGGGGAGCTGTTTTTT. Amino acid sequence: CASSFQPGQVSTGELFF.

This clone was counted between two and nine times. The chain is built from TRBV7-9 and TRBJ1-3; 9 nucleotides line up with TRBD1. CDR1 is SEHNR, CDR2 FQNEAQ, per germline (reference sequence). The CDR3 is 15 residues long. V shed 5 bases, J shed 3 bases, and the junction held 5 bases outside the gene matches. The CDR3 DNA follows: TGTGCCAGCAGCGCGGGGACAGGGTTTGGAAACACCATATATTTT. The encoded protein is CASSAGTGFGNTIYF.

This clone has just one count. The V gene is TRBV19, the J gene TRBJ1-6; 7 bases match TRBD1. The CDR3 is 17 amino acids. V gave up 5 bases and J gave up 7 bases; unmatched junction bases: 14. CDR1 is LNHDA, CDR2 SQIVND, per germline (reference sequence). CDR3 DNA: TGTGCCAGTAGTGAACGACGACAGGGCCGTAGGAATTCACCCCTCCACTTT. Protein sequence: CASSERRQGRRNSPLHF.

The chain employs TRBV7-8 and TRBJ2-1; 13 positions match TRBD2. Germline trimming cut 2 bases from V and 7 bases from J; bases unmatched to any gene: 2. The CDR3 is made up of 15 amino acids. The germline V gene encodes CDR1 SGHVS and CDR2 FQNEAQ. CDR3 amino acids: CASSLTSGRGNEQFF. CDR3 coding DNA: TGTGCCAGCAGCTTAACTAGCGGGAGGGGTAATGAGCAGTTCTTC.

The CDR3 bases are TGTGCCAGCAGCCAGACAGGGGGCCTAAACTATGGCTACACCTTC. It yields the protein CASSQTGGLNYGYTF. This sequence joins TRBV7-2 and TRBJ1-2; 10 bases line up with TRBD1. The CDR3 is 15 amino acids. The germline CDR1 and CDR2 sequences are SGHTA and FQGNSA. Trimming removed 5 bases from V and 2 bases from J; junction bases left unmatched: 5.

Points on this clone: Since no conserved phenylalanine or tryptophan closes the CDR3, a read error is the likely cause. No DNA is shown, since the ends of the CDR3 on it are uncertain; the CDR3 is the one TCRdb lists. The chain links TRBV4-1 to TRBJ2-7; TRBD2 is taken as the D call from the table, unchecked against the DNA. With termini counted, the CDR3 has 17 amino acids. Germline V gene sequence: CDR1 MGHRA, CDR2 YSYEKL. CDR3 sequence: CASSAWTSGGPAGGLIL.

Written as DNA, the CDR3 is TGTGCCAGCAGTGAAGACAGGGTGAATGAAAAACTGTTTTTT. It translates to CASSEDRVNEKLFF. This rearrangement joins TRBV6-1 to TRBJ1-4, with D possibly TRBD1 on 6 matching bases. The V end lost 1 base, the J end lost 5 bases, and 8 bases lay between the germline ends. Germline CDR1 is MNHNS and CDR2 is SASEGT. This CDR3 comprises 14 residues.

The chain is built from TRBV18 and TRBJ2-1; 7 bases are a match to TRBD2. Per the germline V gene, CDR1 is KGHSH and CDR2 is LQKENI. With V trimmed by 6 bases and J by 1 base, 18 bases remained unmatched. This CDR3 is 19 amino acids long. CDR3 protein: CASSPLPTRGEGSYNEQFF. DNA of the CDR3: TGTGCCAGCTCCCCCCTCCCGACCCGGGGGGAGGGGTCCTACAATGAGCAGTTCTTC.